This T cell receptor beta chain was identified during a study of cytomegalovirus exposure and HLA in healthy donors. Use of 60 Vbeta and 13 Jbeta primers characterized the PCR. The authors' processing: Unique TCR beta chains totaled roughly 81 million in a later count, with roughly 11 million of them shared. The protocol was immunoSEQ multiplex PCR, while the TCRdb copy is restricted to in-frame clones and leaves out a portion. V and J calls and clone size come straight from that table; D and trimming were deduced from the DNA. The sample lists about 190,000 clones, 60% to 85% occurring once. CDR3 length: 14 residues. The V gene's germline CDR1 is MNHNY and CDR2 SVGAGI (reference sequence). J lost 6 bases, V lost 6 bases, and 1 base had no gene match.

This chain connects TRBV6-6 to TRBJ2-1, with 14 positions matching TRBD2. Sequenced sample: PBMCs. The clonotype was recovered from a woman aged 18-29 years in good health and CMV-seronegative. CDR3 amino acids: CASRGTSGSNEQFF. CDR3 coding DNA: TGTGCCAGCAGGGGGACTAGCGGGAGCAATGAGCAGTTCTTC.